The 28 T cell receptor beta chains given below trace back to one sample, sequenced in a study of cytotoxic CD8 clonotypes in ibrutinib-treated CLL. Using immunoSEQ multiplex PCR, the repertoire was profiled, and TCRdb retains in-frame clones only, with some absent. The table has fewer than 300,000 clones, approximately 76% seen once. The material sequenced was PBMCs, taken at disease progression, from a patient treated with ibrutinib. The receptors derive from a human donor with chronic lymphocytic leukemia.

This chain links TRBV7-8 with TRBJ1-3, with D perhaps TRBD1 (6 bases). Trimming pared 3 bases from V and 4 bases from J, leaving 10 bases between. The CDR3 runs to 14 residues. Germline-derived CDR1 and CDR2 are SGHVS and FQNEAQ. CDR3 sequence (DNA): TGTGCCAGCAGCTTCGGGACACTCGGAAACACCATATATTTT. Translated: CASSFGTLGNTIYF. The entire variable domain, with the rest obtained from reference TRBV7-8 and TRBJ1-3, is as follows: GAGVSQSPRYKVAKRGQDVALRCDPISGHVSLFWYQQALGQGPEFLTYFQNEAQLDKSGLPSDRFFAERPEGSVSTLKIQRTQQEDSAVYLCASSFGTLGNTIYFGEGSWLTVV.

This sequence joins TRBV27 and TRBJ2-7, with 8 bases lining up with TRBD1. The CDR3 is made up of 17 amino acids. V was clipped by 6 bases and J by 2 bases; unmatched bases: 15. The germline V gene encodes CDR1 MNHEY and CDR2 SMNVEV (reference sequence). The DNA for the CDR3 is TGTGCCAGCAGGCTTGGGACAGGAAGCCCGCGCGCCTACGAGCAGTACTTC. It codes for CASRLGTGSPRAYEQYF.

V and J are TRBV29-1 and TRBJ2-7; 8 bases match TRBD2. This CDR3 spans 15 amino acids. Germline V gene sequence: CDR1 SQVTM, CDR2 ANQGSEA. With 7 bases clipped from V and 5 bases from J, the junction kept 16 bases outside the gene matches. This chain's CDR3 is CSAQTSGIPFNEQYF. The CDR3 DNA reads TGCAGCGCCCAAACTAGCGGCATCCCTTTTAACGAGCAGTACTTC.

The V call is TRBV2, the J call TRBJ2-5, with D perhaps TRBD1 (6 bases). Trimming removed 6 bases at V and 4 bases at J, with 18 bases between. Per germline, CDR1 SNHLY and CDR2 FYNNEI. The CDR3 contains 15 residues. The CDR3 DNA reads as TGTGCCAGCAGGGGAGACGGACGAGGGGGAGAGACCCAGTACTTC. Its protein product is CASRGDGRGGETQYF.

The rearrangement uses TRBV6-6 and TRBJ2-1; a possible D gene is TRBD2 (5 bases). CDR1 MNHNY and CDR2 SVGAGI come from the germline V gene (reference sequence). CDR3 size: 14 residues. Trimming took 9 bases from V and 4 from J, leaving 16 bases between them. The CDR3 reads CASGRRLSYNEQFF. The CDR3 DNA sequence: TGTGCCAGTGGCCGGAGACTAAGTTACAATGAGCAGTTCTTC.

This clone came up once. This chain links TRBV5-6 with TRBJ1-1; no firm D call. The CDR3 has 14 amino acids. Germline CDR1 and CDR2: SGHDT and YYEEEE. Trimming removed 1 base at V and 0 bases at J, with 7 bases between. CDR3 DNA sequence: TGTGCCAGCAGCTTGAGGGCAGTGAACACTGAAGCTTTCTTT. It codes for CASSLRAVNTEAFF.

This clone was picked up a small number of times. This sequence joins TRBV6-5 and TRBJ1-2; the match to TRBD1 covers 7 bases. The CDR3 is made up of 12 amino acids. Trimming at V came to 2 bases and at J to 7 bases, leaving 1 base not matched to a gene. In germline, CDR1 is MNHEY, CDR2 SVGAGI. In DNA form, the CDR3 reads TGTGCCAGCAGTTACAGGGGGCTTGGCTACACCTTC. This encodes CASSYRGLGYTF.

Written as DNA, the CDR3 is TGTGCCACCAGCAGAGATTTTGGTGAAGCTTTCTTT. It is translated as CATSRDFGEAFF. J is TRBJ1-1 and V is TRBV15; D gene uncertain. Trimming removed 0 bases from V and 7 bases from J, with 6 bases in between. Looked up from germline, CDR1 is LNHNV and CDR2 is YYDKDF (reference sequence). The CDR3 is made up of 12 amino acids.

CDR3 residues: CASSSPDVREKLFF. The CDR3 DNA reads as TGTGCCAGCAGCAGCCCGGACGTCCGAGAAAAACTGTTTTTT. V and J are TRBV7-6 and TRBJ1-4; D is ambiguous. This CDR3 comprises 14 residues. Trimming took off 5 bases at V and 8 bases at J, with 15 bases between the two ends. Germline lookup yields CDR1 SGHVS and CDR2 FNYEAQ.

The CDR3, as DNA: TGCGCCAGCAGCTTGGCAGGGACAGTCTACGGAAACACCATATATTTT. Amino acids: CASSLAGTVYGNTIYF. The chain combines TRBV5-1 with TRBJ1-3; 7 bases agree with TRBD1. The CDR3 consists of 16 residues. Per germline, CDR1 SGHRS and CDR2 YFSETQ. V gave up 0 bases and J gave up 4 bases; unmatched junction bases: 7.

The DNA of the CDR3 is TGTGCCAGCAGCTTAGGCCCGATGGGGGTAGGGTATGGCTACACCTTC. It codes for CASSLGPMGVGYGYTF. This chain connects TRBV11-2 to TRBJ1-2, with D possibly being TRBD1 (5 bases). Trimming removed 1 base at V and 5 bases at J, with 17 bases between. CDR1 is SGHAT, CDR2 FQNNGV, per germline. The CDR3 has 16 amino acids.

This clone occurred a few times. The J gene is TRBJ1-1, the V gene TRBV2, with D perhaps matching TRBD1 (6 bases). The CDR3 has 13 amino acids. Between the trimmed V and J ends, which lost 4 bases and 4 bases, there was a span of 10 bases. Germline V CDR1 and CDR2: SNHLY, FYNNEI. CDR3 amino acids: CASSVGGGTEAFF. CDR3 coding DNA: TGTGCCAGCAGTGTCGGAGGGGGCACTGAAGCTTTCTTT.

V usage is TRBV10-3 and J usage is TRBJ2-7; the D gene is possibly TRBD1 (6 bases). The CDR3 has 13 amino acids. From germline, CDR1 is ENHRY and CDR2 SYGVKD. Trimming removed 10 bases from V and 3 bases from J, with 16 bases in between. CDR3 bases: TGTGCCACCGGTCAAAGAGGGGGCTACGAGCAGTACTTC. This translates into CATGQRGGYEQYF.

The CDR3 here is CASSIGGRGFYEQYF. CDR3 DNA: TGTGCCAGTAGTATAGGTGGCAGGGGATTCTACGAGCAGTACTTC. This chain uses TRBV19 with TRBJ2-7, with D perhaps TRBD1 (6 bases). CDR1 and CDR2 from the germline V gene are LNHDA and SQIVND (reference sequence). This CDR3 comprises 15 residues. V lost 1 base and J 3 bases, leaving 13 bases between the germline ends.

The CDR3 DNA is TGCGCCAGCAGCCCCGAGGAAGGCGGGGGAAGCGAGACCCAGTACTTC. This encodes CASSPEEGGGSETQYF. V and J are TRBV4-1 and TRBJ2-5, with 7 bases identical to TRBD2. The germline gives CDR1 MGHRA, CDR2 YSYEKL. The CDR3 runs 16 residues. The V segment lost 4 bases and the J segment 5 bases; nucleotides outside the gene matches: 13.

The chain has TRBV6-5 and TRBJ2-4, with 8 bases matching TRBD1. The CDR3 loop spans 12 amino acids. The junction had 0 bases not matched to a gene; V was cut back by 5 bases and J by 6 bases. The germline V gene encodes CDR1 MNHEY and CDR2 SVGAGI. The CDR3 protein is CASSGQGNIQYF. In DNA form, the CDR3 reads TGTGCCAGCAGTGGACAGGGAAACATTCAGTACTTC.

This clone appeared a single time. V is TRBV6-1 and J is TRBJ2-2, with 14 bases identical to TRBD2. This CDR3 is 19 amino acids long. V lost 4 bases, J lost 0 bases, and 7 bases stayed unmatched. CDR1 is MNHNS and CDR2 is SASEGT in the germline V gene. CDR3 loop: CASSVVSTSGGANTGELFF. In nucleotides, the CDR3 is TGTGCCAGCAGTGTAGTGTCGACTAGCGGGGGGGCGAACACCGGGGAGCTGTTTTTT.

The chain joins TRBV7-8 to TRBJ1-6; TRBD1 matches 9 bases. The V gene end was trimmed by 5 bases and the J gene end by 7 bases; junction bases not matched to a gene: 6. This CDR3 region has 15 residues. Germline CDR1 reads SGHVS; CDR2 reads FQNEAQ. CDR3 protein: CASSLDRGRNSPLHF. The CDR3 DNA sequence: TGTGCCAGCAGCCTAGACAGGGGGAGGAATTCACCCCTCCACTTT.

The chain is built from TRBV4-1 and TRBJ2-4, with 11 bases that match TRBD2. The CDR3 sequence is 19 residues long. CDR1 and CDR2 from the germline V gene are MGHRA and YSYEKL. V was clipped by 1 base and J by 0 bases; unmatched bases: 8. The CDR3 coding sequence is TGCGCCAGCAGCCAAGCGGCGTCTCTAGCGGGGGGAGCCAAAAACATTCAGTACTTC. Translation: CASSQAASLAGGAKNIQYF.

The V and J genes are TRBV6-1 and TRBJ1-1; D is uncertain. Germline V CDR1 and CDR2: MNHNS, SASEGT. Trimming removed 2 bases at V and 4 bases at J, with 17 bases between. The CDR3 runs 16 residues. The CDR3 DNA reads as TGTGCCAGCAGTGAAAGGAACGTGGGATGGGCCACTGAAGCTTTCTTT. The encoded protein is CASSERNVGWATEAFF.

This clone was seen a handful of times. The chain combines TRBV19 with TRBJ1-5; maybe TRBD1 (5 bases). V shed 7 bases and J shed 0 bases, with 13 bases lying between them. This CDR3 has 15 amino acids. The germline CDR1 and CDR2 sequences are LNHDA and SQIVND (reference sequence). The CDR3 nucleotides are TGTGCCAGTACGGAGTGGGGGTTTAGCAATCAGCCCCAGCATTTT. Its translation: CASTEWGFSNQPQHF.

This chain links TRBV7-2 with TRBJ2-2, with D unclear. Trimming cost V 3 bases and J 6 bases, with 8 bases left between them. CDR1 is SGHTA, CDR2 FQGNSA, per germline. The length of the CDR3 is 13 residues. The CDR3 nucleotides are TGTGCCAGCAGCTTTGGGTTCGCCGGGGAGCTGTTTTTT. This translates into CASSFGFAGELFF.

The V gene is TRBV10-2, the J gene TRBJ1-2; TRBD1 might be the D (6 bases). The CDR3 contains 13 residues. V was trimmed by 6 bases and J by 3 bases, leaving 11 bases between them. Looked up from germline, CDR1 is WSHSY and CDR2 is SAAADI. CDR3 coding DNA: TGCGCCAGCAGCCGGGACAACGACTATGGCTACACCTTC. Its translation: CASSRDNDYGYTF.

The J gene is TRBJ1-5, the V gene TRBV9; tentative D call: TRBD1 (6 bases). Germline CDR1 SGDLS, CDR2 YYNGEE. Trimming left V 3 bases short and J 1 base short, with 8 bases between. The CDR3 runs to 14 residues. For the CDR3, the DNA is TGTGCCAGCAGCGGGGGGGCAAGCAATCAGCCCCAGCATTTT. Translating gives CASSGGASNQPQHF.

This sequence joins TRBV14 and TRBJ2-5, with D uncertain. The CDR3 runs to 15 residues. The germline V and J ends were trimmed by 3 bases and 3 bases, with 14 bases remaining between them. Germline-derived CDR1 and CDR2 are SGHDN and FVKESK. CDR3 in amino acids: CASSHRLYEEETQYF. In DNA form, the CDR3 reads TGTGCCAGCAGCCATCGCCTCTACGAGGAAGAGACCCAGTACTTC. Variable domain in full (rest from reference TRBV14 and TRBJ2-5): EAGVTQFPSHSVIEKGQTVTLRCDPISGHDNLYWYRRVMGKEIKFLLHFVKESKQDESGMPNNRFLAERTGGTYSTLKVQPAELEDSGVYFCASSHRLYEEETQYFGPGTRLLVL.

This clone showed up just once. In nucleotides, the CDR3 is TGTGCCAGCAGTTTAATACTAGCGGGAGGGGGTGAGCAGTTCTTC. Protein product: CASSLILAGGGEQFF. The rearrangement uses TRBV27 and TRBJ2-1, with TRBD2 matching 13 bases. The junction had 4 bases not matched to a gene; V was cut back by 2 bases and J by 9 bases. From germline, CDR1 is MNHEY and CDR2 SMNVEV (reference sequence). The CDR3 has 15 residues.

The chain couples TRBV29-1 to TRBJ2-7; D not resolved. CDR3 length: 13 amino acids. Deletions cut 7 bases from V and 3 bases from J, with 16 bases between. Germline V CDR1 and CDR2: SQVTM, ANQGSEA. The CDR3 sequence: CSGQEQYGYEQYF. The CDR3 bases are TGCAGCGGCCAAGAACAGTATGGCTACGAGCAGTACTTC.

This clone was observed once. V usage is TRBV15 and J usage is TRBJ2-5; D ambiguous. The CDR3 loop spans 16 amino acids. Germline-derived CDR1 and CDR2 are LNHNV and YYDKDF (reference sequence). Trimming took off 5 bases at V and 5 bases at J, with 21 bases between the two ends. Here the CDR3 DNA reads TGTGCCACCAGCGGTCCCCCGGGCCGGCCGCGGGAGACCCAGTACTTC. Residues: CATSGPPGRPRETQYF.